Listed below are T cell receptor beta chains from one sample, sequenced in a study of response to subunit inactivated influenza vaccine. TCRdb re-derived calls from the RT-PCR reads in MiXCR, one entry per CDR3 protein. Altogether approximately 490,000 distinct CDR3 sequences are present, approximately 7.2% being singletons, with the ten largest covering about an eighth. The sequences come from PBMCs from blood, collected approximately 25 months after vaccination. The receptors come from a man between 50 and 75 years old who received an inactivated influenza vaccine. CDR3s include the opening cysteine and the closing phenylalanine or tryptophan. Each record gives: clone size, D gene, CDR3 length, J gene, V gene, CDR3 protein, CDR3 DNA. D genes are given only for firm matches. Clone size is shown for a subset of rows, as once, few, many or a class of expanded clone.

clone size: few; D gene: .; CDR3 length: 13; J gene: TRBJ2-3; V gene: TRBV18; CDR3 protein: CASSKVGTDTQYF; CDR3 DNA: TGTGCCAGCTCAAAGGTCGGCACAGATACGCAGTATTTT
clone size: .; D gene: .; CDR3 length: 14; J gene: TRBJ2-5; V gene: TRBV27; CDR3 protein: CASSLFWGQETQYF; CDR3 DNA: TGTGCCAGCAGTTTGTTTTGGGGACAAGAGACCCAGTACTTC
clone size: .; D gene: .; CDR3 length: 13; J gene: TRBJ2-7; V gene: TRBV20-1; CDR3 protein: CSARDWRGYEQYF; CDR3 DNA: TGCAGTGCTAGAGATTGGCGAGGATACGAGCAGTACTTC
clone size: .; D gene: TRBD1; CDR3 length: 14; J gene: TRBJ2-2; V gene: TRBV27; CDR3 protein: CASSLDRATGELFF; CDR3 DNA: TGTGCCAGCAGTTTGGACAGGGCCACCGGGGAGCTGTTTTTT
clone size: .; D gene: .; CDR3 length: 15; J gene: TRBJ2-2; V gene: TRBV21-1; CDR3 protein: CASTDREHTTGELFF; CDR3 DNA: TGTGCCAGCACGGACAGGGAACATACTACCGGGGAGCTGTTTTTT
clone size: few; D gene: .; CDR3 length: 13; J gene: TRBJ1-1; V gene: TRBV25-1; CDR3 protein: CASSEGRRGEAFF; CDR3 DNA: TGTGCCAGCAGTGAAGGTCGGCGGGGTGAAGCTTTCTTT
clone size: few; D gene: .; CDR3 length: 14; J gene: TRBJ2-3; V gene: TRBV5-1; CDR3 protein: CASSLGTITDTQYF; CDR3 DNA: TGCGCCAGCAGCTTGGGAACGATAACAGATACGCAGTATTTT
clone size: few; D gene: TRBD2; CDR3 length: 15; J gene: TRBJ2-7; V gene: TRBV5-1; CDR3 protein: CASSLIGGRVYEQYF; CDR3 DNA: TGCGCCAGCAGCTTGATAGGCGGGAGAGTCTACGAGCAGTACTTC
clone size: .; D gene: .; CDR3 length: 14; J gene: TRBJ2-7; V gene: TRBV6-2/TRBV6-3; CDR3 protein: CASRRDQISYEQYF; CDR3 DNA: TGTGCCAGCAGGAGGGATCAGATCTCCTACGAGCAGTACTTC
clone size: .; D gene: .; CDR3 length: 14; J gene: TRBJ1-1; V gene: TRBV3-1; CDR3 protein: CASSPSQGNTEAFF; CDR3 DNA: TGTGCCAGCAGCCCTTCGCAGGGGAACACTGAAGCTTTCTTT
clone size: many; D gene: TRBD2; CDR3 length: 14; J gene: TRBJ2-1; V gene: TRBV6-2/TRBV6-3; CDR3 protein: CACQDRREGDEQFF; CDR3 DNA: TGTGCCTGCCAGGACAGGCGGGAGGGCGATGAGCAGTTCTTC
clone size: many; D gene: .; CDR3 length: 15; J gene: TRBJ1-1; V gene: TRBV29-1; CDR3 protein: CSAGHPAGIHTEAFF; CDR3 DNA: TGCAGCGCTGGCCACCCCGCCGGGATCCATACTGAAGCTTTCTTT
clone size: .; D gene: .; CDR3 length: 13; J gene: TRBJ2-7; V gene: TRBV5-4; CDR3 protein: CASSPRTAGEQYF; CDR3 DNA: TGTGCCAGCAGCCCTCGGACAGCGGGCGAGCAGTACTTC
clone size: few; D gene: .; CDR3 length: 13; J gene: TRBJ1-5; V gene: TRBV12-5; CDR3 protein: CASDLDSNQPQHF; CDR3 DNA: TGTGCTAGTGACCTTGATAGCAATCAGCCCCAGCATTTT
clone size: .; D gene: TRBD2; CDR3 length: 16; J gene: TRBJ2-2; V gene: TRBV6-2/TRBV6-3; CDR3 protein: CASSYGRGPNTGELFF; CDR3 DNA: TGTGCCAGCAGTTACGGGAGGGGTCCGAACACCGGGGAGCTGTTTTTT
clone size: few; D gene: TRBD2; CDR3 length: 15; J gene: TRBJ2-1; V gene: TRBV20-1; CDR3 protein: CSAPGGSKSYNEQFF; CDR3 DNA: TGCAGTGCTCCGGGGGGAAGCAAGTCCTACAATGAGCAGTTCTTC
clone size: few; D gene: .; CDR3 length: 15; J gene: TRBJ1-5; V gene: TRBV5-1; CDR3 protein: CASSLTGSSSQPQHF; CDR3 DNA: TGCGCCAGCAGCTTGACAGGGAGCAGCAGTCAGCCCCAGCATTTT
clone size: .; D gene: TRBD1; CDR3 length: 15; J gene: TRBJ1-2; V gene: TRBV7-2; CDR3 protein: CASSRGTGGHYGYTF; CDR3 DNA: TGTGCCAGCAGCCGCGGGACAGGGGGCCACTATGGCTACACCTTC
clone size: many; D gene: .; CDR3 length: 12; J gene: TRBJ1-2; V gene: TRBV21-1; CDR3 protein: CASTTGRVGYTF; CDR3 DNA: TGTGCCAGCACCACGGGGAGGGTAGGCTACACCTTC
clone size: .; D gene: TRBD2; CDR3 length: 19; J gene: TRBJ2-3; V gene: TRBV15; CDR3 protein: CATSSGRSGLAGVQDTQYF; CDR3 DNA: TGTGCCACCAGCAGTGGACGTTCGGGACTAGCGGGAGTACAAGATACGCAGTATTTT
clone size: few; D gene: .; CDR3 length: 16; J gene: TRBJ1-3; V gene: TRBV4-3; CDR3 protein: CASSQDRDSSGNTIYF; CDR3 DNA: TGCGCCAGCAGCCAAGATCGGGATAGCTCTGGAAACACCATATATTTT
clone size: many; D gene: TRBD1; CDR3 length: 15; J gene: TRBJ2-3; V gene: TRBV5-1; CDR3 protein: CASSIGQGRTDTQYF; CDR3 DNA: TGCGCCAGCAGCATCGGACAGGGCAGGACAGATACGCAGTATTTT
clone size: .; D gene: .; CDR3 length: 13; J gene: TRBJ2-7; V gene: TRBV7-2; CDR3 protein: CASSRHGGYEQYF; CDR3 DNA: TGTGCCAGCAGCCGACATGGTGGCTACGAGCAGTACTTC
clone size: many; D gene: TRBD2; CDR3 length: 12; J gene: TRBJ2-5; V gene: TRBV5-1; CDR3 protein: CASSLRGETQYF; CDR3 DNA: TGTGCCAGCAGCTTGCGGGGGGAGACCCAGTACTTC
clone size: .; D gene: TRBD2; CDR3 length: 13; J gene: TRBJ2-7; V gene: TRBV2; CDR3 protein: CATGLAGRYEQYF; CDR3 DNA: TGTGCCACTGGACTAGCGGGGAGGTATGAGCAGTACTTC
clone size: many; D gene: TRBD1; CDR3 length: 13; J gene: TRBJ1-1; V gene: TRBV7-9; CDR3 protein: CASSFDTGGSAFF; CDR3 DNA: TGTGCCAGCAGCTTCGATACAGGGGGGTCAGCTTTCTTT
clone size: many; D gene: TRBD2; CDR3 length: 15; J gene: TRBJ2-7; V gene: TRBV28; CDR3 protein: CASSPSTSGSYEQYF; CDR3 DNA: TGTGCCAGCAGTCCCTCGACTAGCGGGTCCTACGAGCAGTACTTC
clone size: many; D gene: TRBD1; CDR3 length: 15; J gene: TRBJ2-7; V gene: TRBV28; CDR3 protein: CASSDPGTGAYEQYF; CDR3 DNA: TGTGCCAGCAGCGATCCCGGGACAGGGGCCTACGAGCAGTACTTC
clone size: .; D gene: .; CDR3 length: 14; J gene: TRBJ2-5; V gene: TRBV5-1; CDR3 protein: CASSYGGNQETQYF; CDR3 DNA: TGCGCCAGCAGCTATGGGGGCAACCAAGAGACCCAGTACTTC
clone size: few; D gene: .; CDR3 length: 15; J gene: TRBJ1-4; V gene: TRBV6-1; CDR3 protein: CASSPLFATNEKLFF; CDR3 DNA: TGTGCCAGCAGCCCCCTTTTTGCAACTAATGAAAAACTGTTTTTT
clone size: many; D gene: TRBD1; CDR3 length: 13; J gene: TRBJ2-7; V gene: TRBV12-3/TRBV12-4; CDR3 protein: CASSLQGAHEQYF; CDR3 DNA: TGTGCCAGCAGTTTGCAGGGGGCACACGAGCAGTACTTC
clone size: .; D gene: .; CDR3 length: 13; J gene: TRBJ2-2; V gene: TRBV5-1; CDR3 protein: CASSPGMPGELFF; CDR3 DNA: TGCGCCAGCAGTCCAGGGATGCCCGGGGAGCTGTTTTTT